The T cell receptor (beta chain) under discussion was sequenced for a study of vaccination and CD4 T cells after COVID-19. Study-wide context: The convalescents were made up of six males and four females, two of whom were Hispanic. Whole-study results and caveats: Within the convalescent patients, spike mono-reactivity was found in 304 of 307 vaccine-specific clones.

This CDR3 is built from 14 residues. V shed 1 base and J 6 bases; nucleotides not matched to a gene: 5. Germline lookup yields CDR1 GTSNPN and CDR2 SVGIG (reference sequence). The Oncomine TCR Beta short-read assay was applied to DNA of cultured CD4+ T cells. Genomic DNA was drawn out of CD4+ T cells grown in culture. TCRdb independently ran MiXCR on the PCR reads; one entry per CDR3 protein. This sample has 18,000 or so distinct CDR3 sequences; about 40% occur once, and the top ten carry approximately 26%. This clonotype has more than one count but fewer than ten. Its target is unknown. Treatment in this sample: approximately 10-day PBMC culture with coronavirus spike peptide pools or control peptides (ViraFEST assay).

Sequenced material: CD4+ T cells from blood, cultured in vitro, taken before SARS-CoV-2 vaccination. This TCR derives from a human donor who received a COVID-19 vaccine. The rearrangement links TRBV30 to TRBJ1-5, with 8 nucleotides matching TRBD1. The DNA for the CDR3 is TGTGCCTGGAGTGGAGTACAGGGGGGTCAGCCCCAGCATTTT. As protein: CAWSGVQGGQPQHF. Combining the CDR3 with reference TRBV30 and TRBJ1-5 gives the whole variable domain SQTIHQWPATLVQPVGSPLSLECTVEGTSNPNLYWYRQAAGRGLQLLFYSVGIGQISSEVPQNLSASRPQDRQFILSSKKLLLSDSGFYLCAWSGVQGGQPQHFGDGTRLSIL.